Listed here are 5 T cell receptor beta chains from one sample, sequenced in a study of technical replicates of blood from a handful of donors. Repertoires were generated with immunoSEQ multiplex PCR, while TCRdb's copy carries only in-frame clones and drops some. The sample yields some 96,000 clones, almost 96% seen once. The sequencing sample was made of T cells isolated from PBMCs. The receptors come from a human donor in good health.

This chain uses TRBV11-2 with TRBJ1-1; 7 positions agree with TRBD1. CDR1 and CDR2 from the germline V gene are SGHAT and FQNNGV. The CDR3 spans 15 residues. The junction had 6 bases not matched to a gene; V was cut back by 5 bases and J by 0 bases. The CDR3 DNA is TGTGCCAGCAGCCGAAGGGACAGTATGAACACTGAAGCTTTCTTT. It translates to CASSRRDSMNTEAFF. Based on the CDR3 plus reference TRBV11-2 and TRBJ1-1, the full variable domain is EAGVAQSPRYKIIEKRQSVAFWCNPISGHATLYWYQQILGQGPKLLIQFQNNGVVDDSQLPKDRFSAERLKGVDSTLKIQPAKLEDSAVYLCASSRRDSMNTEAFFGQGTRLTVV.

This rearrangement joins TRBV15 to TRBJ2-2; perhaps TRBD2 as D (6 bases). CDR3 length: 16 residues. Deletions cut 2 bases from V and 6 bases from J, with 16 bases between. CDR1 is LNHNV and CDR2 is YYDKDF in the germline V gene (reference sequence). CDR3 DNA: TGTGCCACCAGCAGACTGGAGGAGGGCCCTTCCGGGGAGCTGTTTTTT. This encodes CATSRLEEGPSGELFF.

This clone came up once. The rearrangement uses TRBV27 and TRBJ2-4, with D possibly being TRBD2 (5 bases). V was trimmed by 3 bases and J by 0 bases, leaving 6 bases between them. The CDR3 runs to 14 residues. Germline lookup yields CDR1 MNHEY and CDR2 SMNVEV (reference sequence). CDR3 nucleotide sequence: TGTGCCAGCAGTTTTGGACTAGCCAAAAACATTCAGTACTTC. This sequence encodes CASSFGLAKNIQYF.

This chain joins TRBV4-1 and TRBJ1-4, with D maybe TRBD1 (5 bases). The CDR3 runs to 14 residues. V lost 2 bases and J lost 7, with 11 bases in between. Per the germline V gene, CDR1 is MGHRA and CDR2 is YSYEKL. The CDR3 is CASSQIAGLEKLFF. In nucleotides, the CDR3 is TGCGCCAGCAGCCAAATAGCAGGGCTTGAAAAACTGTTTTTT.

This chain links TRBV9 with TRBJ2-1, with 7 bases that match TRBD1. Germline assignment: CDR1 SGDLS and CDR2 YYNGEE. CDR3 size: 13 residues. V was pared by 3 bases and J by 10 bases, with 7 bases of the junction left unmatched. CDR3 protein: CASSAENRGEQFF. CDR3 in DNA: TGTGCCAGCAGCGCTGAGAACAGGGGCGAGCAGTTCTTC.